Each of the 12 T cell receptor beta chains below was sequenced from the same sample in a study of regulatory T cells in long-lasting Graves disease. Arm-PCR of CDR3 regions with iRepertoire HTBI primers generated TCR beta libraries. TCRdb re-analysed the multiplex PCR reads in MiXCR, keeping a single row per CDR3 protein. The sample shows approximately 380,000 distinct CDR3 sequences, less than 25% of them seen only once. Noted time point: persistent/refractory GD, antithyroid drugs over 5 years with positive TRAb. Following extraction of RNA from PBMCs, that RNA was used to make the TCR library. This specimen consisted of peripheral blood mononuclear cells (PBMCs), obtained when the disease was refractory, from a patient treated with antithyroid drugs. These receptors were taken from a female donor with Graves disease.

The chain employs TRBV20-1 and TRBJ2-7, with D unclear. Germline CDR1 and CDR2: DFQATT and SNEGSKA (reference sequence). The CDR3 has 14 amino acids. The germline V and J ends were trimmed by 0 bases and 5 bases, with 14 bases remaining between them. DNA for the CDR3: TGCAGTGCTAGAGATCTAAGGTCGGGTAACGAGCAGTACTTC. Translation: CSARDLRSGNEQYF.

As concerns this clonotype: A much larger clone differs from this one at a single base, so this may be a read error. The rearrangement joins TRBV6-1 to TRBJ1-4; D is uncertain. The CDR3 covers 13 residues. Germline V gives CDR1 MNHNS, CDR2 SASEGT. CDR3 protein: CASTEPGPAKLSF. CDR3 nucleotides: TGTGCCAGCACCGAGCCGGGCCCGGCAAAACTGTCTTTT.

The gene calls are TRBV18 and TRBJ1-1; D gene uncertain. Trimming removed 4 bases from V and 7 bases from J, with 19 bases in between. The CDR3 length is 15 residues. Germline V lookup: CDR1 KGHSH, CDR2 LQKENI. The DNA for the CDR3 is TGTGCCAGCTCACGGACGGCTCCTGGGAGGGATGAAGCTTTCTTT. Its translation: CASSRTAPGRDEAFF.

This clonotype was seen more than once but under ten times. The genes are TRBV28 and TRBJ2-3, with 13 bases identical to TRBD2. The V gene end was trimmed by 2 bases and the J gene end by 0 bases; junction bases not matched to a gene: 2. The CDR3 loop spans 17 amino acids. Germline loops: CDR1 MDHEN, CDR2 SYDVKM. The CDR3 DNA follows: TGTGCCAGCAGTTTACGGACTAGCGGGAGTAGCACAGATACGCAGTATTTT. This sequence encodes CASSLRTSGSSTDTQYF.

This clonotype was seen repeatedly, ten times or more. The CDR3 reads CASSFSSGTSEQYF. As DNA, the CDR3 is TGTGCCAGCAGTTTTTCTAGCGGGACTTCCGAGCAGTACTTC. The chain joins TRBV6-2 or TRBV6-3 to TRBJ2-7; 9 positions match TRBD2. The V gene end was trimmed by 4 bases and the J gene end by 6 bases; junction bases not matched to a gene: 7. Germline loops: CDR1 MNHEY, CDR2 SVGEGT. The CDR3 is made up of 14 amino acids.

This clonotype showed up many times. The chain uses TRBV28 and TRBJ1-5; D might be TRBD1 (6 bases). Germline V lookup: CDR1 MDHEN, CDR2 SYDVKM. V lost 5 bases and J 8 bases, leaving 16 bases between the germline ends. The CDR3 loop spans 14 amino acids. CDR3 sequence: CASSTWDNVEPQHF. The CDR3 DNA sequence: TGTGCCAGCAGTACCTGGGACAACGTTGAGCCCCAGCATTTT.

This clonotype was found a few times. The V gene is TRBV14, the J gene TRBJ2-7; 7 positions agree with TRBD2. V lost 4 bases and J lost 6; bases outside the gene matches: 9. The germline CDR1 and CDR2 sequences are SGHDN and FVKESK. The CDR3 covers 14 residues. The CDR3 loop is CASSPAGVEGEQYF. CDR3 DNA sequence: TGTGCCAGCAGCCCGGCGGGAGTTGAGGGCGAGCAGTACTTC.

This clonotype was counted at least ten times. The chain has TRBV2 and TRBJ1-5, with unresolved D. Trimming removed 4 bases from V and 7 bases from J, with 8 bases in between. The CDR3 loop spans 12 amino acids. CDR1 is SNHLY, CDR2 FYNNEI, per germline. The CDR3 here is CASSGPSQPQHF. The CDR3 DNA reads as TGTGCCAGCAGTGGGCCTAGCCAGCCCCAGCATTTT.

This clonotype appeared many times. Here the CDR3 DNA reads TGTGCCAGCACCGAAGGACAGGCGGGTCAGCCCCAGCATTTT. Residues: CASTEGQAGQPQHF. This chain uses TRBV2 with TRBJ1-5; 7 bases align to TRBD1. Germline lookup yields CDR1 SNHLY and CDR2 FYNNEI. V was pared by 7 bases and J by 6 bases, with 9 bases of the junction left unmatched. The CDR3 has 14 residues.

This clonotype turned up a few times. This sequence joins TRBV28 and TRBJ1-5; 7 bases map to TRBD1. Germline V gene lookup returns CDR1 MDHEN and CDR2 SYDVKM. The CDR3 is made up of 16 amino acids. Trimming cost V 6 bases and J 0 bases; bases outside gene matches: 8. The CDR3 region is CASRARDSFSNQPQHF. In DNA form, the CDR3 reads TGTGCCAGCAGAGCCCGGGACAGTTTTAGCAATCAGCCCCAGCATTTT. The full variable domain, its missing parts supplied by reference TRBV28 and TRBJ1-5, is DVKVTQSSRYLVKRTGEKVFLECVQDMDHENMFWYRQDPGLGLRLIYFSYDVKMKEKGDIPEGYSVSREKKERFSLILESASTNQTSMYLCASRARDSFSNQPQHFGDGTRLSIL.

The gene calls are TRBV5-1 and TRBJ2-5; no definite D call. Trimming pared 2 bases from V and 3 bases from J, leaving 8 bases between. This CDR3 is 13 amino acids long. Germline V gene data show CDR1 as SGHRS and CDR2 as YFSETQ. The CDR3, as DNA: TGCGCCAGCAGCTTAGACTTAAAAGAGACCCAGTACTTC. It translates to CASSLDLKETQYF.

This clonotype was detected ten times or more. The chain couples TRBV11-2 to TRBJ1-2; D gene uncertain. The CDR3 length is 14 residues. V lost 0 bases and J lost 4, with 9 bases in between. Germline V gives CDR1 SGHAT, CDR2 FQNNGV. CDR3 sequence: CASSLDPGIYGYTF. The CDR3 coding sequence is TGTGCCAGCAGCTTAGATCCGGGGATCTATGGCTACACCTTC.